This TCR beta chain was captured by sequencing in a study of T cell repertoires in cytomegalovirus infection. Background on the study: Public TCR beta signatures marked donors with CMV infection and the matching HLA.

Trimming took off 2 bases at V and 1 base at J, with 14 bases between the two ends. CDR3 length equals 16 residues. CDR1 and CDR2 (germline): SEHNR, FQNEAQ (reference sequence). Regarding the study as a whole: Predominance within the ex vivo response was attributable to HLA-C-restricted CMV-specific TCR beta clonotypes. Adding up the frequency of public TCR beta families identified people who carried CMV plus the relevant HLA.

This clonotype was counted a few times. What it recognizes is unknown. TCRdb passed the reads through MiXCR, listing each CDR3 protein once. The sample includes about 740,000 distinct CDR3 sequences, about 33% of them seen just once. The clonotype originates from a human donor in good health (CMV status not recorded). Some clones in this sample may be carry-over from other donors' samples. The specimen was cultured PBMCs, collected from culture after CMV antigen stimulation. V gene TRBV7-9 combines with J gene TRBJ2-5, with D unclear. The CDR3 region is CASSLFVRHLQETQYF. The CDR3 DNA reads TGTGCCAGCAGCTTATTTGTCCGGCACCTCCAAGAGACCCAGTACTTC. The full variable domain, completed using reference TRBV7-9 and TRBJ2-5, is DTGVSQNPRHKITKRGQNVTFRCDPISEHNRLYWYRQTLGQGPEFLTYFQNEAQLEKSRLLSDRFSAERPKGSFSTLEIQRTEQGDSAMYLCASSLFVRHLQETQYFGPGTRLLVL.